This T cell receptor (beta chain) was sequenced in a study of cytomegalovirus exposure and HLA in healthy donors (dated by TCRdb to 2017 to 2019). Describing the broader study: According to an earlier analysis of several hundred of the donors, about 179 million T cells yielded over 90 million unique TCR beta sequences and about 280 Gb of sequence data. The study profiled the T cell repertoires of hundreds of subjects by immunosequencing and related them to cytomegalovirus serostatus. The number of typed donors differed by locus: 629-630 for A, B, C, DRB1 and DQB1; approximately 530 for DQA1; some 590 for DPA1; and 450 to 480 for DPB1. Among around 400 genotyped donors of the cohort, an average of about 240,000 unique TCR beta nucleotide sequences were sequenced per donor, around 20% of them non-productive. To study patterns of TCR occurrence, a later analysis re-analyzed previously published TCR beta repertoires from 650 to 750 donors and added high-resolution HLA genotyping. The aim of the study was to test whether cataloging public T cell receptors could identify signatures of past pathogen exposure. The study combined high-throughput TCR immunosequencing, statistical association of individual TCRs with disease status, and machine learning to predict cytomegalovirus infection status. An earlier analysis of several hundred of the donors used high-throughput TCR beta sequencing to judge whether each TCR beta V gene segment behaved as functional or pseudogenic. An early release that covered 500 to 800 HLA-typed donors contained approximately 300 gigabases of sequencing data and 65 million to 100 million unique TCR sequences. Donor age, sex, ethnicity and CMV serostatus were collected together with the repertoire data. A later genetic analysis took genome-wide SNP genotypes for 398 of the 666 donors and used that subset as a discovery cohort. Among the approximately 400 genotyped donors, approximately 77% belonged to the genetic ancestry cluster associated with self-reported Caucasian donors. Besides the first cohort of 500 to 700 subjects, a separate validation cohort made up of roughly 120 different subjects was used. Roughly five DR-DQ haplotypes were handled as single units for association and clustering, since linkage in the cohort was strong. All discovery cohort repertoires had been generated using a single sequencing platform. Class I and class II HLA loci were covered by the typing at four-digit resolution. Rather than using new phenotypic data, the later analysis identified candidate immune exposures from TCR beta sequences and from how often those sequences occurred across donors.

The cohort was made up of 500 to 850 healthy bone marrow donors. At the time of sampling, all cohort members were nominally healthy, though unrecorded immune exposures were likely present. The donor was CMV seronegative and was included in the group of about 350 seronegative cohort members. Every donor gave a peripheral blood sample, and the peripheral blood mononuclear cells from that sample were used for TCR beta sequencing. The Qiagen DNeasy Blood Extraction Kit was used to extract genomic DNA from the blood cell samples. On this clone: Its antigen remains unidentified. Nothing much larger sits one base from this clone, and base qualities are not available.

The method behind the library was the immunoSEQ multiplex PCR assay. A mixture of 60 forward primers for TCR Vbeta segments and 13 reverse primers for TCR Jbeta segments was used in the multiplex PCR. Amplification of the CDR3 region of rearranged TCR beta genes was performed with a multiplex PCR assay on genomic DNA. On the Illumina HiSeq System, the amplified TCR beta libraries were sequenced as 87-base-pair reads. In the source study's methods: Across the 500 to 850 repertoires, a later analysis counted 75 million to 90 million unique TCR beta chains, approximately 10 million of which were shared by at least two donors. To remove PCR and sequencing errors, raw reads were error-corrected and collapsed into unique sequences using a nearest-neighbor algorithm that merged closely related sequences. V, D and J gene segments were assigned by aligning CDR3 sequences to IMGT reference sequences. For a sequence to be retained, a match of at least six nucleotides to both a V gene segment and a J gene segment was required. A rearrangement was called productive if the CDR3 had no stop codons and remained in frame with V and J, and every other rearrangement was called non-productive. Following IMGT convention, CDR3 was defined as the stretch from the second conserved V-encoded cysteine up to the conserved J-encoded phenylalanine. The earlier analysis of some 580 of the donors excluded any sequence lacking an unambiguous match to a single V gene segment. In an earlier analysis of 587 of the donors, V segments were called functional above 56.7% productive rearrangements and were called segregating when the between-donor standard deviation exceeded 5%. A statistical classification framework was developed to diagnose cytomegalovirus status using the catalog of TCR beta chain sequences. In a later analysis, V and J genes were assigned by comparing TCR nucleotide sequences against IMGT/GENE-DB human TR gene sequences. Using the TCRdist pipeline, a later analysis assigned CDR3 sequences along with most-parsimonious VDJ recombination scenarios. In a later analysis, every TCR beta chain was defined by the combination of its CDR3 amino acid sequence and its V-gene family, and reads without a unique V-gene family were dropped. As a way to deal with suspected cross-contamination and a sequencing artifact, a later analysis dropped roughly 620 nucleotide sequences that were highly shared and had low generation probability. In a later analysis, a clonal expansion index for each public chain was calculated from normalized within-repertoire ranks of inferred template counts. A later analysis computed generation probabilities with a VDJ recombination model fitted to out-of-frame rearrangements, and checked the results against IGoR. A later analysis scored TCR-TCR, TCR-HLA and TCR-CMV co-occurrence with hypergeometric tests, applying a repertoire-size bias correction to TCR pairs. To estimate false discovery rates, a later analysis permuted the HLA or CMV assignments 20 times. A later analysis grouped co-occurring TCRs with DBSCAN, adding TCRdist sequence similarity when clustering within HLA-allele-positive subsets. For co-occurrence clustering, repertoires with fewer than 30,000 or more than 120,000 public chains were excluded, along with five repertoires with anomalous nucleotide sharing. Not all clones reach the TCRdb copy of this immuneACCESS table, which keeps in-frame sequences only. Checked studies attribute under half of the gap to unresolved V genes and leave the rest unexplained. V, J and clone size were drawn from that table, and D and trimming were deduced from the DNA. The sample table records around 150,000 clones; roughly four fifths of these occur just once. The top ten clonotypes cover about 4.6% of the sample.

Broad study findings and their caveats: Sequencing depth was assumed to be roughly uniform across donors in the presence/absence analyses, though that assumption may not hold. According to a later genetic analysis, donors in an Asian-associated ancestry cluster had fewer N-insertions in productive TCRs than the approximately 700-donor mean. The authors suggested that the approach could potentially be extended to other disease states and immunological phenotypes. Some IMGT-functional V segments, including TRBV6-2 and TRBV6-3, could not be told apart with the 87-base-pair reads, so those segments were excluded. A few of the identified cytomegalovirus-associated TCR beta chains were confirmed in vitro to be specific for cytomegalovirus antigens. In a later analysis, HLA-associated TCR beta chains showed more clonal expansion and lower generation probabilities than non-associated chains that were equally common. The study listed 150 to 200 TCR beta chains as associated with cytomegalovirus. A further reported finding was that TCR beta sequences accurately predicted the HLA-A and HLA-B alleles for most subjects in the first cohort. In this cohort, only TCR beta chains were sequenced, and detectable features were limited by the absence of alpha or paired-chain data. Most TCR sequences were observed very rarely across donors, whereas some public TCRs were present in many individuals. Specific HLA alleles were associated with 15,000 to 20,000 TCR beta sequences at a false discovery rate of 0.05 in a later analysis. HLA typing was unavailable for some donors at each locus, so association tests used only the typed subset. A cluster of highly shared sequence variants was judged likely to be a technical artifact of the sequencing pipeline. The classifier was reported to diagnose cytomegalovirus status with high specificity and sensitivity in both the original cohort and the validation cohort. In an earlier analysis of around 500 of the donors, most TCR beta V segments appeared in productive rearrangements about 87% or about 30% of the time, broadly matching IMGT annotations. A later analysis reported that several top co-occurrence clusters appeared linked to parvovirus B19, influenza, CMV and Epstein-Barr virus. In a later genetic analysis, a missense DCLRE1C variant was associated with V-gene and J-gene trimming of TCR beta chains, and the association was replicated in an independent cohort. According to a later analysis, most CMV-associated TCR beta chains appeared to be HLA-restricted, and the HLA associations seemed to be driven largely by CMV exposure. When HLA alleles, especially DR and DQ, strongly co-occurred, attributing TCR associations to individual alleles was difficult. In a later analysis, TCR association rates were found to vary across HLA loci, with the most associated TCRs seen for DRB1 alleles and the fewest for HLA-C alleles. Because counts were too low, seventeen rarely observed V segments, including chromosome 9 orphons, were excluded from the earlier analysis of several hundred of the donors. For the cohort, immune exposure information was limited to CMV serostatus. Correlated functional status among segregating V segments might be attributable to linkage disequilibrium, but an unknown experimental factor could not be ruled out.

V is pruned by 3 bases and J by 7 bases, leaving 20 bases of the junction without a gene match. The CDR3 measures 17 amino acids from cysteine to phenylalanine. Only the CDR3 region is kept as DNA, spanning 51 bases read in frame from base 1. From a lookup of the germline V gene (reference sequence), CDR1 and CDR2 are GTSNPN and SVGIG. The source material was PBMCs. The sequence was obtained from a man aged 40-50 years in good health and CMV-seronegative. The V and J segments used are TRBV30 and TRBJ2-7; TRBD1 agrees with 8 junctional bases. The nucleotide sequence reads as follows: TGTGCCTGGAGCGTTTACATACGCAGGGGGCGGAGTGGTGAGCAGTACTTC. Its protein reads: CAWSVYIRRGRSGEQYF.